These 8 T cell receptor beta chains were sequenced from one sample in a study of identical twins. TCRdb re-analysed the 5' RACE reads in MiXCR, keeping a single row per CDR3 protein. The data show 600,000 to 850,000 distinct CDR3 sequences, around a sixth seen once. The same specimen was also included in a second study, on T cells expressing NK-cell markers.

The sample taken for sequencing was PBMCs. The receptors were sampled from a woman aged 18-35 years in good health.

This clonotype has only a few counts. This chain joins TRBV20-1 and TRBJ2-1; 11 bases match TRBD2. Germline lookup yields CDR1 DFQATT and CDR2 SNEGSKA (reference sequence). The CDR3 has 14 amino acids. J lost 9 bases, V lost 1 base, and 5 bases had no gene match. The CDR3 nucleotides are TGCAGTGCTAGAGGGTTAGCGGGAGGGGTTGAGCAGTTCTTC. This codes for CSARGLAGGVEQFF.

This clonotype was detected only a few times. The rearrangement links TRBV7-9 to TRBJ2-3; 10 bases match TRBD2. This CDR3 spans 17 amino acids. Germline CDR1 reads SEHNR; CDR2 reads FQNEAQ (reference sequence). V shed 4 bases and J 2 bases; nucleotides not matched to a gene: 9. The CDR3: CASSSPGLAEPTDTQYF. As DNA, the CDR3 is TGTGCCAGCAGCTCCCCCGGACTAGCGGAACCCACAGATACGCAGTATTTT.

The V gene is TRBV5-1, the J gene TRBJ1-1; D call uncertain. This CDR3 spans 13 amino acids. The germline CDR1 and CDR2 sequences are SGHRS and YFSETQ. V shed 2 bases and J shed 4 bases, with 9 bases lying between them. This CDR3 is CASSFLGSTEAFF. CDR3 nucleotides: TGCGCCAGCAGCTTCCTAGGGTCCACTGAAGCTTTCTTT.

The rearrangement joins TRBV29-1 to TRBJ1-1, with D perhaps matching TRBD1 (5 bases). V was pared by 5 bases and J by 10 bases, with 26 bases between. The CDR3 has 15 amino acids. Looked up from germline, CDR1 is SQVTM and CDR2 is ANQGSEA. The CDR3 reads CSVLAGSTAGWLAFF. The DNA for the CDR3 is TGCAGCGTTTTGGCAGGGTCCACGGCAGGATGGTTAGCTTTCTTT.

V and J are TRBV7-9 and TRBJ2-5; 8 bases align to TRBD2. Per germline, CDR1 SEHNR and CDR2 FQNEAQ (reference sequence). The J segment lost 5 bases and the V segment lost 5 bases, leaving 16 bases of the junction unmatched. The CDR3 covers 17 residues. The CDR3 coding sequence is TGTGCCAGCAGCACCCGATATCGGACTAGCCAAAGGGAGACCCAGTACTTC. The encoded protein is CASSTRYRTSQRETQYF.

The CDR3: CASSFSVLGGSYNEQFF. Here the CDR3 DNA reads TGTGCCAGCAGCTTTTCGGTCCTCGGGGGGTCCTACAATGAGCAGTTCTTC. V is TRBV7-9 and J is TRBJ2-1, with 7 bases fitting TRBD2. The trim removed 3 bases at V and 1 base at J, leaving 9 bases unmatched. CDR1 is SEHNR, CDR2 FQNEAQ, per germline (reference sequence). This CDR3 spans 17 amino acids.

J is TRBJ1-2 and V is TRBV7-2; D gene unclear. This CDR3 region has 17 residues. V was clipped by 3 bases and J by 2 bases, with 19 bases between them. Germline V gene data show CDR1 as SGHTA and CDR2 as FQGNSA. CDR3 residues: CASSFWDSMGTNYGYTF. In nucleotides, the CDR3 is TGTGCCAGCAGCTTTTGGGATTCTATGGGTACCAACTATGGCTACACCTTC.

This clonotype was observed many times. V gene TRBV24-1 combines with J gene TRBJ2-5; weak D call: TRBD1 (6 bases). Trimming took off 4 bases at V and 4 bases at J, with 9 bases between the two ends. This CDR3 contains 13 residues. Looked up from germline, CDR1 is KGHDR and CDR2 is SFDVKD. The CDR3 DNA reads TGTGCCACCAGTGACCGGACAGTAGAGACCCAGTACTTC. This codes for CATSDRTVETQYF.